This TCR beta chain was profiled in a study of OX40 agonist ivuxolimab in advanced cancers. Turning to the study itself: Dose-escalation patients were diagnosed with hepatocellular carcinoma, melanoma, renal cell cancer or head and neck cancer.

The CDR3 length is 14 residues. The germline V gene encodes CDR1 LNHDA and CDR2 SQIVND (reference sequence). V was pared by 8 bases and J by 4 bases, with 9 bases of the junction left unmatched. Study results and limitations: The antigen specificity of the peripheral T cells (those that were expanded) was not determined. At doses 0.1 to 3.0 mg/kg, CD4+ and CD8+ clones expanded.

TCRdb keeps only in-frame clones here, not all; method: immunoSEQ multiplex PCR. This table holds tens of thousands of clones, 65% to 90% found once. As concerns this clone: What it recognizes is unknown.

Samples were taken at baseline and on day 1 of cycles 4 and 7. The genes are TRBV19 and TRBJ1-1; 8 positions match TRBD1. This receptor was obtained from an adult with an advanced solid tumor such as melanoma, head and neck, liver or kidney cancer. Sample: CD4+ or CD8+ T cells sorted from blood, taken in a trial of the OX40 agonist ivuxolimab. The CDR3 protein is CASGQGRVSTEAFF. The DNA for the CDR3 is TGTGCCAGTGGACAGGGCCGGGTGAGCACTGAAGCTTTCTTT.